These 26 T cell receptor beta chains were sequenced from one sample in a study of T cells in Graves' hyperthyroidism and ophthalmopathy. What was amplified from RNA transcripts were TCR beta CDR3 regions. With the HTBI primer set, the TCR CDR3 went through a first round of RT-PCR. TCRdb re-called the multiplex PCR reads with MiXCR, one entry per CDR3 protein. The sample comprises some 510,000 distinct CDR3 sequences, about a fifth of which are singletons, and approximately 25% rests with the top ten. Sequenced sample: blood. These receptors were collected from a young man with Graves' hyperthyroidism.

The V call is TRBV12-3 or TRBV12-4, the J call TRBJ1-5, with 7 bases fitting TRBD1. Trimming at V came to 7 bases and at J to 5 bases, leaving 8 bases not matched to a gene. The CDR3 has 14 amino acids. The CDR3: CASTIDREYQPQHF. In DNA, the CDR3 is TGTGCCAGCACCATAGACAGGGAGTATCAGCCCCAGCATTTT.

This clonotype was found many times. For the CDR3, the DNA is TGTGCCAGCAGCTTAGAGGCACACGGGCGGGGGACCCAGTACTTC. Its translation: CASSLEAHGRGTQYF. The chain has TRBV7-2 and TRBJ2-5; D possibly corresponds to TRBD2 (6 bases). This CDR3 is built from 15 residues. Germline V gene sequence: CDR1 SGHTA, CDR2 FQGNSA. Trimming pared 1 base from V and 7 bases from J, leaving 16 bases between.

As regards this clonotype: One base away lies a much larger clone, so this may be a sequencing read error. The gene calls are TRBV29-1 and TRBJ1-1; D may be TRBD1 (5 bases). The CDR3 has 12 residues. V shed 1 base and J shed 5 bases, with 8 bases lying between them. Germline-derived CDR1 and CDR2 are SQVTM and ANQGSEA. The CDR3 spells CSVEVGGTEAFF. The DNA for the CDR3 is TGCAGCGTTGAAGTGGGGGGAACTGAAGCTTTCTTT.

This clonotype was seen at least ten times. The V call is TRBV5-1, the J call TRBJ1-2; 9 bases map to TRBD1. The CDR3 consists of 14 residues. Germline CDR1 SGHRS, CDR2 YFSETQ. V was clipped by 1 base and J by 8 bases; unmatched bases: 6. The CDR3 loop is CASSLTGTGLGYTF. The CDR3 DNA follows: TGCGCCAGCAGCTTGACCGGGACAGGGCTGGGCTACACCTTC.

In this sample, this clonotype turned up a few times. Its ends do not fully match the called genes, so a read error is possible. The chain has TRBV6-1 and TRBJ2-7; D gene uncertain. In germline, CDR1 is MNHNS, CDR2 SASEGT. The CDR3 totals 13 residues. Here the CDR3 reads CASSEAKGYERYF. The DNA for the CDR3 is TGTGCCAGCAGTGAAGCGAAAGGGTACGAGCGGTACTTC.

This clonotype was seen ten or more times. Relative to the germline gene, one junction end is altered; a read error may explain this. The V and J genes are TRBV27 and TRBJ2-5, with TRBD2 matching 9 bases. The CDR3 runs 15 residues. Germline CDR1 is MNHEY and CDR2 is SMNVEV (reference sequence). The CDR3 region is CASIRSGGNWKTQCF. For the CDR3, the DNA is TGTGCCAGCATCCGTAGCGGGGGTAATTGGAAGACCCAGTGCTTC.

To note about this clonotype: The CDR3 carries no conserved terminal phenylalanine or tryptophan, so it likely arises from a read error. The chain combines TRBV12-3 or TRBV12-4 with TRBJ1-1, with no clear D. This CDR3 comprises 11 residues. The germline V and J ends were trimmed by 6 bases and 3 bases, with 5 bases remaining between them. CDR3 bases: TGTGCCAGCAGCCTTTACACTGAAGCTTTCTAT. Residues: CASSLYTEAFY.

This clonotype was recorded only once. V gene TRBV20-1 combines with J gene TRBJ1-1; D perhaps matches TRBD1 (5 bases). Trimming shortened V by 3 bases and J by 0 bases, and 11 bases separated the two germline ends. This CDR3 spans 14 amino acids. CDR1 is DFQATT, CDR2 SNEGSKA, per germline (reference sequence). The chain's CDR3 is CSASSGLMNTEAFF. Here the CDR3 DNA reads TGCAGTGCTAGTTCAGGGCTCATGAACACTGAAGCTTTCTTT.

Comments on this clonotype: Being one base from a much bigger clone, this may be a read error. V gene TRBV2 combines with J gene TRBJ2-7; perhaps D is TRBD1 or TRBD2 (5 bases each). Looked up from germline, CDR1 is SNHLY and CDR2 is FYNNEI. The CDR3 is 15 residues long. CDR3 residues: CAGSDPGPRSYEQYF. For the CDR3, the DNA is TGTGCCGGCAGTGACCCGGGACCGCGTTCCTACGAGCAGTACTTC.

In its sample, this clonotype was seen a few times. The chain employs TRBV6-4 and TRBJ1-1; the match to TRBD1 covers 8 bases. The CDR3 is 14 amino acids. Germline assignment: CDR1 MRHNA and CDR2 SNTAGT. V was clipped by 6 bases and J by 6 bases; unmatched bases: 9. As DNA, the CDR3 is TGTGCCAGCAGACCGACAGGGGCTTTGGCTGAAGCTTTCTTT. Amino acids: CASRPTGALAEAFF.

This clonotype showed up just a few times. The gene calls are TRBV4-2 and TRBJ2-7; 14 bases map to TRBD2. V lost 3 bases to trimming and J lost 4 bases; unmatched junction nucleotides: 2. Germline V CDR1 and CDR2: LGHNA, YNFKEQ. This CDR3 has 15 amino acids. In nucleotides, the CDR3 is TGTGCCAGCAGCCAGACTAGCGGGGGGGCGTACGAGCAGTACTTC. Its protein product is CASSQTSGGAYEQYF.

The sample holds a few counts of this clonotype. The chain employs TRBV9 and TRBJ1-5; D is possibly TRBD1 (5 bases). Trimming pared 4 bases from V and 5 bases from J, leaving 13 bases between. CDR1 is SGDLS and CDR2 is YYNGEE in the germline V gene. The CDR3 covers 14 residues. The CDR3 loop reads CASSPAGGDQPQHF. The CDR3 nucleotides read TGTGCCAGCAGCCCCGCGGGGGGAGATCAGCCCCAGCATTTT.

The CDR3 protein is CALRASNPGELFF. CDR3 sequence (DNA): TGTGCCCTGCGGGCTTCAAATCCCGGGGAGCTGTTTTTT. The V and J genes are TRBV30 and TRBJ2-2, with D possibly TRBD2 on 5 matching bases. Trimming left V 8 bases short and J 6 bases short, with 16 bases between. Germline V lookup: CDR1 GTSNPN, CDR2 SVGIG (reference sequence). This CDR3 has 13 residues.

This clonotype was seen a handful of times. This sequence joins TRBV4-1 and TRBJ1-1; D call uncertain. The V gene lost 1 base and the J gene lost 0 bases, with 15 bases spanning the gap. Germline V gives CDR1 MGHRA, CDR2 YSYEKL. CDR3 length: 17 residues. The CDR3 DNA reads as TGCGCCAGCAGCCAAGCTCCTAATAGTGAACTGAACACTGAAGCTTTCTTT. Translating it yields CASSQAPNSELNTEAFF.

This clonotype was picked up a small number of times. This rearrangement joins TRBV15 to TRBJ2-2, with 12 bases lining up with TRBD1. The germline gives CDR1 LNHNV, CDR2 YYDKDF (reference sequence). The CDR3 is made up of 14 amino acids. V trimming: 3 bases; J trimming: 15 bases; junction bases outside the gene matches: 8. The CDR3: CATSRSPGQGALFF. DNA for the CDR3: TGTGCCACCAGCAGGTCACCGGGACAGGGGGCGTTGTTTTTT.

This clonotype came up many times. This chain connects TRBV6-1 to TRBJ2-7; the D is unclear. The germline CDR1 and CDR2 sequences are MNHNS and SASEGT. Trimming took 1 base from V and 2 from J, leaving 6 bases between them. The CDR3 contains 13 residues. DNA for the CDR3: TGTGCCAGCAGTGAAGGGCTAACCTACGAGCAGTACTTC. Protein: CASSEGLTYEQYF.

This clonotype showed up many times. This chain's CDR3 is CATSARGGEPQHF. The CDR3 DNA sequence: TGTGCCACCAGTGCCCGGGGAGGGGAGCCCCAGCATTTT. The chain joins TRBV24-1 to TRBJ1-5; TRBD1 might be the D (5 bases). The CDR3 is made up of 13 amino acids. The germline V gene has CDR1 KGHDR and CDR2 SFDVKD. The V gene lost 5 bases and the J gene lost 8 bases, with 12 bases spanning the gap.

This clonotype was found many times. The chain is built from TRBV19 and TRBJ1-1, with D possibly TRBD1 on 5 matching bases. Between the trimmed V and J ends, which lost 10 bases and 5 bases, there was a span of 14 bases. CDR1 and CDR2 from the germline V gene are LNHDA and SQIVND (reference sequence). CDR3 size: 12 residues. CDR3 residues: CANRQGVTEAFF. CDR3 nucleotide sequence: TGTGCCAATAGGCAGGGCGTGACTGAAGCTTTCTTT. Combining the CDR3 with reference TRBV19 and TRBJ1-1 gives the whole variable domain DGGITQSPKYLFRKEGQNVTLSCEQNLNHDAMYWYRQDPGQGLRLIYYSQIVNDFQKGDIAEGYSVSREKKESFPLTVTSAQKNPTAFYLCANRQGVTEAFFGQGTRLTVV.

The table lists this clonotype with a few counts. The V and J genes are TRBV4-1 and TRBJ2-7; no definite D call. Germline V lookup: CDR1 MGHRA, CDR2 YSYEKL. Trimming removed 5 bases from V and 3 bases from J, with 17 bases in between. This CDR3 comprises 15 residues. The DNA for the CDR3 is TGCGCCAGCAGCGCCAATACTTTGGGTGGCTACGAGCAGTACTTC. Its translation: CASSANTLGGYEQYF.

This clonotype was counted at least ten times. J is TRBJ2-5 and V is TRBV28; no reliable D call. CDR3 size: 15 residues. The V end was cut by 2 bases, the J end by 1 base, with 11 bases between. Germline V gives CDR1 MDHEN, CDR2 SYDVKM. CDR3 sequence: CASSLKKQLQETQYF. DNA of the CDR3: TGTGCCAGCAGTTTAAAGAAACAGCTCCAAGAGACCCAGTACTTC.

This clonotype was picked up a small number of times. This chain connects TRBV7-8 to TRBJ1-1; D remains ambiguous. The V gene lost 7 bases and the J gene lost 0 bases, with 18 bases spanning the gap. There are 16 residues in the CDR3. From germline, CDR1 is SGHVS and CDR2 FQNEAQ. In nucleotides, the CDR3 is TGTGCCAGCAATCTTGTCGGAAATCCCATGAACACTGAAGCTTTCTTT. Amino acid sequence: CASNLVGNPMNTEAFF.

The table lists this clonotype with many counts. At one end the junction does not follow the germline gene, possibly because of a read error. The gene calls are TRBV7-7 and TRBJ2-7; possible D gene TRBD2, 6 bases. The length of the CDR3 is 14 residues. Germline assignment: CDR1 SSHAT and CDR2 FNYEAQ (reference sequence). The CDR3 protein is CASSLGPGVYEQYF. DNA for the CDR3: TGTGCTAGCAGCTTGGGCCCGGGGGTCTACGAGCAGTACTTC.

The table lists this clonotype with a few counts. Being one base from a much bigger clone, this may be a read error. V usage is TRBV28 and J usage is TRBJ1-1; a weak D match, TRBD1 (5 bases). The CDR3 contains 15 residues. The germline CDR1 and CDR2 sequences are MDHEN and SYDVKM. In DNA, the CDR3 is TGTGCCAGCAGTTTAGCAGACAGAATGAACACTGAAGCTTGCTTT. Translated: CASSLADRMNTEACF.

The CDR3 DNA follows: TGCAGTGCCTCGACAGCAGTTAGCAATCAGCCCCAGCATTTT. Translating gives CSASTAVSNQPQHF. This chain links TRBV20-1 with TRBJ1-5, with a possible D match to TRBD1 (5 bases). CDR1 is DFQATT and CDR2 is SNEGSKA in the germline V gene (reference sequence). This CDR3 has 14 residues. V lost 6 bases to trimming and J lost 0 bases, with 12 bases between them.

This clonotype was counted ten times or more. The rearrangement joins TRBV27 to TRBJ1-2, with D unclear. Germline V lookup: CDR1 MNHEY, CDR2 SMNVEV (reference sequence). CDR3 size: 17 residues. V was pared by 3 bases and J by 0 bases, with 17 bases between. The chain's CDR3 is CASSFRGPTSPNYGYTF. In DNA, the CDR3 is TGTGCCAGCAGTTTTCGTGGACCGACCTCTCCTAACTATGGCTACACCTTC.

The sample holds many counts of this clonotype. The chain has TRBV28 and TRBJ1-2; 9 nucleotides agree with TRBD1. This CDR3 has 16 residues. Trimming took 5 bases from V and 3 from J; bases not matched to a gene: 10. Germline V gene data show CDR1 as MDHEN and CDR2 as SYDVKM. CDR3 protein: CASSPAGTGGDYGYTF. The CDR3 DNA follows: TGTGCCAGCAGTCCCGCAGGCACAGGGGGCGACTATGGCTACACCTTC.